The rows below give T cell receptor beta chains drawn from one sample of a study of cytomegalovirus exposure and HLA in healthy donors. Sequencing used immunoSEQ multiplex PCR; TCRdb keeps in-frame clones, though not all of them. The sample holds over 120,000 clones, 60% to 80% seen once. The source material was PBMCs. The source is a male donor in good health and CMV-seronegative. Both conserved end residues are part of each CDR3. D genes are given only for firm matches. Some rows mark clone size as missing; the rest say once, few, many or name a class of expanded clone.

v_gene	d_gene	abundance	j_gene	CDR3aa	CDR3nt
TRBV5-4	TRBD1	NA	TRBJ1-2	CASSSRRDRGAGYTF	TGTGCCAGCAGCTCGAGAAGAGACAGGGGCGCTGGCTACACCTTC
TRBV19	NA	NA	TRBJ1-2	CASSIAEGYGYTF	TGTGCCAGTAGTATAGCAGAGGGCTATGGCTACACCTTC
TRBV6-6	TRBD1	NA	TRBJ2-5	CASRDRAKETQYF	TGTGCCAGCCGGGACAGGGCTAAAGAGACCCAGTACTTC
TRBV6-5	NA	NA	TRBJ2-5	CASSYSGQIQETQYF	TGTGCCAGCAGTTACTCCGGACAGATCCAAGAGACCCAGTACTTC
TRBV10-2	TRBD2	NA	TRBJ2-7	CASTPSLLAGGAYEQYF	TGCGCCAGCACCCCCAGCCTACTAGCGGGAGGTGCCTACGAGCAGTACTTC
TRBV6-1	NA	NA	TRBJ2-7	CASSERRIDEQYF	TGTGCCAGCAGTGAAAGGAGAATCGACGAGCAGTACTTC
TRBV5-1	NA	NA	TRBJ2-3	CASSLFTGGGDTQYF	TGCGCCAGCAGCTTGTTCACAGGTGGGGGGGATACGCAGTATTTT
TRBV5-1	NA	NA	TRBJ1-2	CASSLALDSHYGYTF	TGCGCCAGCAGCTTGGCTTTAGACAGCCACTATGGCTACACCTTC
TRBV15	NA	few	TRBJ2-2	CATSRQSGSTGELFF	TGTGCCACCAGCCGACAAAGCGGGTCTACCGGGGAGCTGTTTTTT
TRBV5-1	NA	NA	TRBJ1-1	CASSLAPAGLNTEAFF	TGCGCCAGCAGCTTGGCTCCGGCAGGGCTGAACACTGAAGCTTTCTTT
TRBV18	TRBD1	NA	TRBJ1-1	CASSPRTGQSTEAFF	TGTGCCAGCTCACCTCGGACAGGGCAATCCACTGAAGCTTTCTTT
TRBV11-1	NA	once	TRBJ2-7	CASSHTWPFPYEQYF	TGTGCCAGCAGCCATACCTGGCCATTTCCCTACGAGCAGTACTTC
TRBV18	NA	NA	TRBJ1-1	CASSEGLEAFF	TGTGCCAGCTCCGAGGGATTAGAAGCTTTCTTT
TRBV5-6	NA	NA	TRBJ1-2	CASSLAGSGDGYTF	TGTGCCAGCAGCTTGGCCGGGTCAGGGGATGGCTACACCTTC
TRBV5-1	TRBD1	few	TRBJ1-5	CASSRDRNQPQHF	TGCGCCAGCAGCCGGGACAGAAATCAGCCCCAGCATTTT
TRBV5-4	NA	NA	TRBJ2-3	CASSSEVGRADTQYF	TGTGCCAGCAGCTCGGAGGTGGGTAGGGCAGATACGCAGTATTTT
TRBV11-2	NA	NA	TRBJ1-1	CASSLSRGTGEAFF	TGTGCCAGCAGCCTTAGTCGGGGGACGGGTGAAGCCTTCTTT
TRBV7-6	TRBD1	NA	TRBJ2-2	CASSTRGLYTGELFF	TGTGCCAGCAGCACCAGGGGGCTGTACACCGGGGAGCTGTTTTTT
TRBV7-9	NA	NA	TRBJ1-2	CSSSRGGSGANYGYTF	TGTTCCAGCAGCCGAGGTGGATCGGGGGCTAACTATGGCTACACCTTC
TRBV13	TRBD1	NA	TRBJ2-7	CASSSGDRGYEQYF	TGTGCCAGCAGCTCTGGGGACAGGGGGTACGAGCAGTACTTC
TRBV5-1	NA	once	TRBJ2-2	CASRRAANTGELFF	TGCGCCAGCAGGAGGGCAGCTAACACCGGGGAGCTGTTTTTT
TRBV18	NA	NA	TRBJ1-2	CASSPGAGDYGYTF	TGTGCCAGCTCACCAGGGGCAGGGGACTATGGCTACACCTTC
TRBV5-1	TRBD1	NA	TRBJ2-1	CASSFVTGVNSDEQFF	TGCGCCAGCAGCTTCGTGACAGGGGTTAATTCGGATGAGCAGTTCTTC
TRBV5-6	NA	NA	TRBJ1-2	CASSQSVGVGYTF	TGTGCCAGCAGTCAAAGTGTCGGGGTGGGCTACACCTTC
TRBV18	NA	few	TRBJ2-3	CASSPVGAGYTDTQYF	TGTGCCAGCTCACCAGTGGGGGCAGGGTATACAGATACGCAGTATTTT
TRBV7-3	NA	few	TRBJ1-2	CASSPSGNYGYTF	TGTGCCAGCAGCCCCTCAGGTAACTATGGCTACACCTTC